This T cell receptor beta chain was sequenced in a study of T cell responses to AZD1222 COVID-19 vaccine (dated by TCRdb to the early 2020s). Background on the whole study: A total of 233 trial participants underwent TCR sequencing, of whom about 200 had received two doses of AZD1222 and some 25 had received two doses of the MenACWY control vaccine. Trial participants were enrolled into age subgroups of 18-55, 56-69 and 70-plus years, which contained approximately 150, 28 and 58 TCR-sequenced participants, respectively.

Overall results and qualifications from the work: Reportedly, almost half of the unique spike-specific TCRs recognized epitopes lying outside the regions that are mutated in the B.1.351 and B.1.1.7 variants. The whole spike protein was spanned by vaccine-associated CD4 TCRs, and dominant responses were seen in regions 160-218 and 743-854. A significant rise in spike-specific TCR breadth and depth was observed after two AZD1222 doses relative to day 0 and relative to MenACWY recipients. Participants were mostly white British and included more females than males, and it was suggested by the authors that clonal diversity may have been underestimated. Only a handful of AZD1222 recipients were SARS-CoV-2 seropositive at baseline, limiting conclusions about previously exposed vaccinees. Because no day 14 peak-response samples were available, the repertoires could be characterized only after the peak T cell response. In the small 56-69-year group, the increase in depth fell short of significance, most likely because of low power.

With regard to this clone: Its antigen target is currently unknown. Base qualities were left out, and no much larger clone turns up one base away.

According to the study, the label for this sample's time point signals: about 28 days (+/-7) after the second vaccine dose. The sample's treatment or condition label, in plain terms: meningococcal conjugate vaccine given as trial control. Samples from vaccinated people were obtained from the UK trials COV001 and COV002, which included a single-blind randomized controlled phase 2/3 trial of AZD1222 (ChAdOx1 nCoV-19) in healthy adults. For TCRbeta chain sequencing, PBMC samples from trial participants were taken at day 0 and at day 28 after the second dose. The CDR3 regions of human TCRbeta chains were subjected to immunosequencing. From the authors' description of their analysis: Repertoire TCRs were matched against a reference library of SARS-CoV-2-specific TCRs generated with the MIRA antigen-specificity platform. Breadth was defined as the fraction of unique TCRs that were SARS-CoV-2-associated, and depth was defined as the fraction of total T cells that were SARS-CoV-2-associated. Using the MIRA data, each spike-specific TCR was mapped to the spike region that the TCR reacts to and placed in a CD4 or CD8 class. Log10-transformed breadth and depth values were compared by one-way ANOVA with Sidak's multiple comparisons tests. The source is immuneACCESS, and TCRdb retained only in-frame sequences with V and J called. Part of the clones is not carried over; for the studies checked, unresolved V genes explain less than half of this, and the remainder is unexplained. The V and J calls and the clone size are those of that table, but D and trimming were determined from the DNA. Counted in this sample were roughly 97,000 clones; around nine tenths of them appeared once. Together, the top ten hold 2.5% to 4% of the sample.

CDR1 and CDR2 (SGHDT, YYEEEE) derive from the germline V gene. The CDR3 covers 16 residues, taking in both the cysteine and the phenylalanine. CDR3 DNA only is kept here, 48 bases in frame from base 1. Deletion took 1 base off V and 3 bases off J, with a span of 11 bases between the germline ends. The source is an adult who received the MenACWY meningococcal vaccine as a control. Sequenced material: peripheral blood, taken 28 days after the second dose of the MenACWY control vaccine. The chain is made from TRBV5-6 and TRBJ1-6; the D gene is possibly TRBD1, with 6 bases matching. The sequenced DNA is TGTGCCAGCAGCTTGAGACAGGCAGTCTATAATTCACCCCTCCACTTT. It specifies CASSLRQAVYNSPLHF.